This TCR beta chain was documented in a study of blood T cell repertoires in COVID-19. Study-level information: Sources were T cells, B-cell-depleted T cells, or PBMCs; the material itself was cDNA or gDNA.

The V segment lost 6 bases and the J segment 4 bases; nucleotides outside the gene matches: 3. CDR1 and CDR2 (germline): SQVTM, ANQGSEA. CDR3 length equals 11 residues. Cohorts were based on clinical histories the participants reported. In the original analysis: Researchers report that nucleated cell counts were estimated from reference gene primer amplification. Assay: immunoSEQ multiplex PCR; the TCRdb copy retains only in-frame clones and omits some. The D gene and trimming were derived from the DNA, and the V and J assignments and clone size from that table. In the table there are about 150,000 clones, about nine tenths of which are singletons.

What was sequenced was PBMCs or T cells enriched from blood (not recorded which). The V gene is TRBV29-1, the J gene TRBJ2-7; 7 positions agree with TRBD1. The sequence came from a man aged 50-60 years who had recovered from COVID-19. CDR3 sequence reads: CSVGQTYEQYF. The CDR3 DNA follows: TGCAGCGTGGGACAGACATACGAGCAGTACTTC.